A selection of T cell receptor beta chains follows, all from one sample in a study of blood T cell repertoires in COVID-19. Data came from immunoSEQ multiplex PCR; TCRdb stores just in-frame clones and leaves some out. The sample has some 70,000 clones; around 87% are singletons. Sequencing used peripheral blood. These receptors all stem from a man aged 45-65 years with active COVID-19. Both conserved end residues are part of each CDR3. D genes are given only for firm matches. Clone size is given for some rows only: seen once, a few or many times, or a class if the clone is expanded.

size | length | J | V | D | DNA | CDR3
NA | 15 | TRBJ2-3 | TRBV7-8 | NA | TGTGCCAGCAGCGTCGGCGGAGTTAGCACAGATACGCAGTATTTT | CASSVGGVSTDTQYF
NA | 14 | TRBJ2-4 | TRBV5-1 | NA | TGCGCCAGCAGCTTGGAGAGCGGGCTAGGAATTCAGTACTTC | CASSLESGLGIQYF
medium-sized | 16 | TRBJ2-7 | TRBV19 | TRBD1 | TGTGCCAGTAGTATCTCCTTTCAGGGGGCTCGGAACGAGCAGTACTTC | CASSISFQGARNEQYF
NA | 15 | TRBJ2-1 | TRBV9 | TRBD2 | TGTGCCAGCAGCGTAGGTGCGGGAGGGTATAATGAGCAGTTCTTC | CASSVGAGGYNEQFF
NA | 14 | TRBJ2-3 | TRBV4-3 | NA | TGCGCCAGCAGCCAAGATCGGTTCACAGATACGCAGTATTTT | CASSQDRFTDTQYF
once | 14 | TRBJ2-1 | TRBV6-5 | NA | TGTGCCAGCAGTCAACTCACCTCGTACAATGAGCAGTTCTTC | CASSQLTSYNEQFF
NA | 15 | TRBJ1-5 | TRBV18 | TRBD1 | TGTGCCAGCTCACCTAACAGGGGTAGCAATCAGCCCCAGCATTTT | CASSPNRGSNQPQHF
NA | 12 | TRBJ2-7 | TRBV25-1 | NA | TGTGCCAGCAGCCGACTCTCCTACGAGCAGTACTTC | CASSRLSYEQYF
NA | 14 | TRBJ2-7 | TRBV29-1 | NA | TGCAGCGTTGCGTCGGCGGGGGCTATAAACGAGCAGTACTTC | CSVASAGAINEQYF
NA | 13 | TRBJ2-5 | TRBV19 | NA | TGTGCCAGTAGTTTGGACAGTTCCCCGGCCCAGTACTTC | CASSLDSSPAQYF
NA | 13 | TRBJ1-2 | TRBV7-2 | NA | TGTGCCAGCAGCTTAGGAGCCGGGTACGGCTACACCTTC | CASSLGAGYGYTF
NA | 19 | TRBJ1-4 | TRBV3-1/TRBV3-2 | NA | TGTGCCAGCAGCCAAGATTCTCGGCCGGGAGGGGGTCCTAATGAAAAACTGTTTTTT | CASSQDSRPGGGPNEKLFF
few | 15 | TRBJ2-7 | TRBV6-5 | TRBD2 | TGTGCCAGCAGTCGCGGGACTAGCGGGAACCCCGAGCAGTACTTC | CASSRGTSGNPEQYF
NA | 16 | TRBJ1-1 | TRBV5-6 | NA | TGTGCCAGCAGCTCCTATACCCAGACAGGTAACACTGAAGCTTTCTTT | CASSSYTQTGNTEAFF
NA | 15 | TRBJ2-1 | TRBV27 | TRBD2 | TGTGCCAGCAGTGACCCTAGCGGGAGGGCCGCTGAGCAGTTCTTC | CASSDPSGRAAEQFF
NA | 15 | TRBJ2-1 | TRBV4-2 | NA | TGTGCCAGCAGCCAAGGTATCACTAGTTACAATGAGCAGTTCTTC | CASSQGITSYNEQFF
NA | 14 | TRBJ1-3 | TRBV27 | NA | TGTGCCAGCAAAAACAGGGCCTCTGGAAACACCATATATTTT | CASKNRASGNTIYF
NA | 16 | TRBJ1-2 | TRBV6-5 | TRBD1 | TGTGCCAGCAGTTACTCCCGGACAGGGGGCCACTATGGCTACACCTTC | CASSYSRTGGHYGYTF
NA | 17 | TRBJ2-3 | TRBV28 | TRBD2 | TGTGCCAGCAGTTTACCCGGACTAGCGGGGAGTTCAGATACGCAGTATTTT | CASSLPGLAGSSDTQYF
NA | 16 | TRBJ1-1 | TRBV6-2/TRBV6-3 | NA | TGTGCCAGCAGCCCCGGTATTTATACTACGGGCACTGAAGCTTTCTTT | CASSPGIYTTGTEAFF
NA | 15 | TRBJ1-5 | TRBV5-4 | NA | TGTGCCAGCAGCCGTTATGAGGATAGCAATCAGCCCCAGCATTTT | CASSRYEDSNQPQHF
NA | 14 | TRBJ1-1 | TRBV6-5 | TRBD1 | TGTGCCAGCAGTTCGGACAGGAGTTACACTGAAGCTTTCTTT | CASSSDRSYTEAFF
NA | 15 | TRBJ1-2 | TRBV6-6 | NA | TGTGCCAGCGACGACGCCGGCGGCAGTACAAATGGCTACACCTTC | CASDDAGGSTNGYTF
NA | 16 | TRBJ2-1 | TRBV4-2 | TRBD2 | TGTGCCAGCAGCCCTCGACTAGCGGGGGACTACAATGAGCAGTTCTTC | CASSPRLAGDYNEQFF
NA | 11 | TRBJ2-1 | TRBV6-5 | NA | TGTGCCAGCAGCGTCTACAATGAGCAGTTCTTC | CASSVYNEQFF
NA | 14 | TRBJ1-2 | TRBV6-2/TRBV6-3 | NA | TGTGCCAGCAGTTACGTGGCTTCGGGCTATGGCTACACCTTC | CASSYVASGYGYTF
NA | 17 | TRBJ2-1 | TRBV19 | NA | TGTGCCAGTAGTATAGTCTTGCTTGGTAGCGCCTACAATGAGCAGTTCTTC | CASSIVLLGSAYNEQFF
NA | 13 | TRBJ1-2 | TRBV6-5 | NA | TGTGCCAGCAGTTACTGGGGCTACGACGGCTACACCTTC | CASSYWGYDGYTF
few | 19 | TRBJ1-2 | TRBV6-1 | TRBD1 | TGTGCCAGCAGTGAACAGAGGACAGGCATATTTAGTCCTGTATCCGGCTACACCTTC | CASSEQRTGIFSPVSGYTF
NA | 15 | TRBJ2-2 | TRBV5-1 | NA | TGCGCCAGCACCAAAGACGGGGGGAACACCGGGGAGCTGTTTTTT | CASTKDGGNTGELFF
NA | 15 | TRBJ2-7 | TRBV5-1 | NA | TGCGCCAGCAGTCTAGGGGGGACTACCTCCTACGAGCAGTACTTC | CASSLGGTTSYEQYF
NA | 14 | TRBJ2-3 | TRBV14 | TRBD2 | TGTGCCAGCAGCCAAGCCCCGGGACTAGGGTTGCAGTATTTT | CASSQAPGLGLQYF
NA | 15 | TRBJ1-2 | TRBV4-1 | TRBD1 | TGCGCCAGCAGCCAAGATCAGGGGGCGCCCTATGGCTACACCTTC | CASSQDQGAPYGYTF
NA | 19 | TRBJ2-2 | TRBV9 | TRBD2 | TGTGCCAGCAGCGCGCCGGGACTAGCGGGAATTTGGGCCACCGGGGAGCTGTTTTTT | CASSAPGLAGIWATGELFF
NA | 13 | TRBJ2-7 | TRBV11-2 | TRBD1 | TGTGCCAGCAGCCCGGACAGGGTACACGAGCAGTACTTC | CASSPDRVHEQYF
NA | 15 | TRBJ2-5 | TRBV24-1 | TRBD1 | TGTGCCACCAGTGATCACAGGGGATACCAAGAGACCCAGTACTTC | CATSDHRGYQETQYF
NA | 16 | TRBJ2-2 | TRBV27 | NA | TGTGCCAGCAGCCCCGAACCGGGGTTCGACACCGGGGAGCTGTTTTTT | CASSPEPGFDTGELFF
once | 14 | TRBJ2-7 | TRBV29-1 | NA | TGCAGCGTCCAGGATATGAGGGATTCCTACGAGCAGTACTTC | CSVQDMRDSYEQYF
NA | 13 | TRBJ2-2 | TRBV30 | NA | TGTGCCTGGAGTGTAGGCGGCACCGGGGAGCTGTTTTTT | CAWSVGGTGELFF
NA | 16 | TRBJ1-2 | TRBV28 | TRBD1 | TGTGCCAGCACCCGGGACAGGGGGGATATTGGCTATGGCTACACCTTC | CASTRDRGDIGYGYTF
NA | 13 | TRBJ1-2 | TRBV19 | NA | TGTGCCAGTAGTATAGGTACAGTCCCCCGCTACACCTTC | CASSIGTVPRYTF
NA | 14 | TRBJ1-4 | TRBV11-2 | NA | TGTGCCAGCAGCTTAGACGGAGTAGCTGAAAAACTGTTTTTT | CASSLDGVAEKLFF
NA | 12 | TRBJ2-1 | TRBV6-6 | TRBD1 | TGTGCCAGCAGTCCAGGGGGTTATGAGCAGTTCTTC | CASSPGGYEQFF
NA | 15 | TRBJ1-2 | TRBV7-2 | TRBD1 | TGTGCCAGCAGCTTAGATGGGACAGGGATTAATGGCTACACCTTC | CASSLDGTGINGYTF
NA | 14 | TRBJ2-7 | TRBV28 | NA | TGTGCCAGCCTCAAAATCCGGCAGGGCCCCGAGCAGTACTTC | CASLKIRQGPEQYF
few | 15 | TRBJ2-1 | TRBV3-1/TRBV3-2 | NA | TGTGCCAGCAGCTACACTTGGGACTCCCACAATGAGCAGTTCTTC | CASSYTWDSHNEQFF
once | 14 | TRBJ2-7 | TRBV30 | TRBD1 | TGTGCCTGGAGTCCAGGGACAGTCACCTACGAGCAGTACTTC | CAWSPGTVTYEQYF
NA | 15 | TRBJ1-6 | TRBV18 | TRBD1 | TGTGCCAGCTCACCCGGACAGGGGGCGCACTCACCCCTCCACTTT | CASSPGQGAHSPLHF
NA | 14 | TRBJ1-5 | TRBV10-3 | NA | TGTGCCATCAGTGAGTCTGTACGGGGGGACCCCCAGCATTTT | CAISESVRGDPQHF
NA | 15 | TRBJ2-1 | TRBV11-2 | TRBD2 | TGTGCCAGCAGCTCTCTAGCGGGAGTGTACAATGAGCAGTTCTTC | CASSSLAGVYNEQFF
NA | 14 | TRBJ2-7 | TRBV5-6 | NA | TGTGCCAGCAGCTTAGGGACATTTTCCTACGAGCAGTACTTC | CASSLGTFSYEQYF